One T cell receptor beta chain is described in this entry. Graft tissue was processed to release intraepithelial and lamina propria lymphocytes. The data stem from a study of graft-versus-host responses after intestinal transplantation. On the study more broadly: Transplants given to recipients were multivisceral, liver-intestinal, or isolated intestinal. After anti-thymocyte globulin induction, recipients took tacrolimus and steroids for approximately three years.

The CDR3 runs 14 residues. The J segment lost 2 bases and the V segment lost 5 bases, leaving 1 base of the junction unmatched. Germline V gene lookup returns CDR1 MNHEY and CDR2 SVGAGI. Some clones are missing from TCRdb's copy, which holds only in-frame ones; the method was immunoSEQ multiplex PCR. The sample lists nearly 15,000 clones, roughly 60% occurring once. The chain recombines TRBV6-5 with TRBJ2-3, with 10 positions matching TRBD2. This sample comprised ileum tissue, obtained 524 days after transplant. The sequence derives from a human patient who received an intestinal transplant, so some T cells may come from the graft donor. DNA of the CDR3: TGTGCCAGCAGTAGCGGGGGGGCCACAGATACGCAGTATTTT. This translates into CASSSGGATDTQYF.